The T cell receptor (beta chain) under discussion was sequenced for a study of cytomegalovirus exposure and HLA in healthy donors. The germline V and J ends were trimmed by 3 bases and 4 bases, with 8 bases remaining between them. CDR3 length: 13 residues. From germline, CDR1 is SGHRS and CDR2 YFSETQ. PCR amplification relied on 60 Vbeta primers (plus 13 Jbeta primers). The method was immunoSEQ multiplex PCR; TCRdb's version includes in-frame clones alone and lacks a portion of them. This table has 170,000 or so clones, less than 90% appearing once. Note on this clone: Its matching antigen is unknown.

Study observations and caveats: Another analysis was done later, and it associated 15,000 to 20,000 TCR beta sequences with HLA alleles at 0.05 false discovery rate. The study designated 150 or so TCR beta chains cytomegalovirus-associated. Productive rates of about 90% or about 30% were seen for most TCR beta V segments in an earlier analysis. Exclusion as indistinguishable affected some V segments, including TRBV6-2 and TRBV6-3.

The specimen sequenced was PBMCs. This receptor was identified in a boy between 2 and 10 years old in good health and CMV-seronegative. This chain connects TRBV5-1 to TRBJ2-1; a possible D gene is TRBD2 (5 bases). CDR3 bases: TGCGCCAGCAGCTCGGAGGTTTACAATGAGCAGTTCTTC. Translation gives CASSSEVYNEQFF.